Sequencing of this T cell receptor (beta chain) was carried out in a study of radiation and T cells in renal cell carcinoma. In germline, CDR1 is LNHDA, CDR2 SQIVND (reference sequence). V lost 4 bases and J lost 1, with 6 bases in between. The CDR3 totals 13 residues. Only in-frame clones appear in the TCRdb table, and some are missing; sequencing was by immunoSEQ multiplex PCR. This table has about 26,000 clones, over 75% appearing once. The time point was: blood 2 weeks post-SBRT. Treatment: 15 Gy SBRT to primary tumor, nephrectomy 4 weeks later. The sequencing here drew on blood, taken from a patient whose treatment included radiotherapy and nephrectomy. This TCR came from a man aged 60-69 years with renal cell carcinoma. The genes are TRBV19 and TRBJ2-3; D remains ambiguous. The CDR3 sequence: CASSNAGTDTQYF. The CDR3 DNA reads TGTGCCAGTAGTAACGCGGGCACAGATACGCAGTATTTT.